This T cell receptor (beta chain) is drawn from a study of cytomegalovirus exposure and HLA in healthy donors (dated 2017 in TCRdb). Broadly, across the study: An earlier analysis of several hundred of the donors reported 276 Gb of sequence data and some 110 million unique TCR beta sequences obtained from roughly 170 million T cells. The study aimed to test whether cataloging public T cell receptors could reveal signatures of past pathogen exposure. Alongside the repertoire data, information on donor age, sex, ethnicity and CMV serostatus was compiled. The T cell repertoires of 670 or so subjects were profiled by immunosequencing and related to cytomegalovirus serostatus. Class I and class II HLA loci were covered by the typing at four-digit resolution. Typing coverage varied by locus: roughly 629-630 donors for A, B, C, DRB1 and DQB1; more than 500 for DQA1; around 570 for DPA1; approximately 470 for DPB1. The study combined high-throughput TCR immunosequencing, statistical association of individual TCRs with disease status, and machine learning to predict cytomegalovirus infection status. Of the roughly 400 genotyped donors, over 65% fell in the genetic ancestry cluster associated with self-reported Caucasian donors. Every repertoire in the discovery cohort had been generated on one and the same sequencing platform. An early release covering about 600 HLA-typed donors comprised around 300 gigabases of sequencing data and 85 million or so unique TCR sequences. Rather than using new phenotypic data, the later analysis identified candidate immune exposures from TCR beta sequences and from how often those sequences occurred across donors. A later analysis re-examined previously published TCR beta repertoires from about 670 donors and added high-resolution HLA genotyping to investigate patterns of TCR occurrence. Across approximately 400 genotyped donors of the cohort, an average of approximately 200,000 unique TCR beta nucleotide sequences per donor were sequenced, and approximately 17% of those sequences were non-productive. About five DR-DQ haplotypes were treated as single units for association and clustering because of strong linkage in the cohort. In an earlier analysis of roughly 580 of the donors, high-throughput TCR beta sequencing was used to judge whether each TCR beta V gene segment behaved as functional or pseudogenic. In a later genetic analysis, genome-wide SNP genotypes for about three fifths of the 666 donors were used, and that subset was treated as a discovery cohort. A separate validation cohort of approximately 120 different subjects was used in addition to the 666-subject first cohort.

Notes on this clone: Its specific antigen is unknown. Per-base qualities were not stored, and no clone one base away is much larger.

Counted from cysteine to phenylalanine, this CDR3 has 14 amino acids. The CDR3 DNA has 42 bases and is translated from base 1. Cut back by 5 bases and 8 bases, the V and J ends lie 16 bases apart. CDR1 is given as SGHTA and CDR2 as FQGNSA, both from the germline V gene. The paper's findings and limits, for the study overall: An association between a missense DCLRE1C variant and V-gene and J-gene trimming of TCR beta chains was found in a later genetic analysis and replicated in an independent cohort. At a false discovery rate of 0.05, a later analysis linked around 15,000 TCR beta sequences to specific HLA alleles. According to a later analysis, TCR association rates differed among HLA loci, with DRB1 alleles showing the most associated TCRs and HLA-C alleles showing the fewest. Because some donors lacked HLA typing at each locus, the association tests relied only on the typed subset. According to a later analysis, most CMV-associated TCR beta chains appeared to be HLA-restricted, and the HLA associations seemed to be driven largely by CMV exposure. In this cohort, only TCR beta chains were sequenced, and detectable features were limited by the absence of alpha or paired-chain data. In a later genetic analysis, fewer N-insertions in productive TCRs were reported among donors in an Asian-associated ancestry cluster than the roughly 700-donor mean. The study gave a list of 150 to 200 TCR beta chains associated with cytomegalovirus. A further reported finding was that TCR beta sequences accurately predicted the HLA-A and HLA-B alleles for most subjects in the first cohort. Correlated functional status among segregating V segments might be attributable to linkage disequilibrium, but an unknown experimental factor could not be ruled out. Broadly in line with IMGT annotations, most TCR beta V segments showed up in productive rearrangements about 90% or about 30% of the time in an earlier analysis of approximately 640 of the donors. Roughly uniform sequencing depth across donors was assumed in presence/absence analyses, although this assumption may not hold. Some IMGT-functional V segments, including TRBV6-2 and TRBV6-3, could not be told apart with the 87-base-pair reads, so those segments were excluded. A later analysis reported that several top co-occurrence clusters appeared linked to parvovirus B19, influenza, CMV and Epstein-Barr virus. Assigning TCR associations to individual alleles was difficult when HLA alleles, especially DR and DQ, strongly co-occurred. Immune exposure information for the cohort was limited to CMV serostatus. The authors suggested that the approach could potentially be extended to other disease states and immunological phenotypes. Because counts were too low, some 16 rarely observed V segments, including chromosome 9 orphons, were excluded from the earlier analysis of under 650 of the donors. A later analysis found that HLA-associated TCR beta chains were more clonally expanded and had lower generation probabilities than equally common non-associated chains. A group of highly shared sequence variants was considered likely to be a technical artifact of the sequencing pipeline. Most TCR sequences were seen in very few donors, while some public TCRs were found in many individuals. The classifier was reported to diagnose cytomegalovirus status with high specificity and sensitivity in both the original and validation cohorts. A few of the identified cytomegalovirus-associated TCR beta chains were confirmed in vitro to be specific for cytomegalovirus antigens.

The cohort consisted of 600 or so healthy bone marrow donors. All cohort members were sampled while nominally healthy, although unrecorded immune exposures were likely present. The donor was CMV seronegative and belonged to the group of 352 seronegative cohort members. Every donor gave a peripheral blood sample, and the peripheral blood mononuclear cells from that sample were used for TCR beta sequencing. The Qiagen DNeasy Blood Extraction Kit was used to extract genomic DNA from the blood cell samples. Library preparation employed the immunoSEQ multiplex PCR assay. For the multiplex PCR, a mixture combining 60 forward primers for TCR Vbeta segments and 13 reverse primers for TCR Jbeta segments was used. The CDR3 region of rearranged TCR beta genes was amplified from genomic DNA with a multiplex PCR assay. The amplified TCR beta libraries were sequenced on the Illumina HiSeq System as 87-base-pair reads. In the original analysis: A later analysis tallied 80 million to 95 million unique TCR beta chains across the 660 or so repertoires, and some 12 million of those chains were shared by two or more donors. Raw reads were error-corrected and collapsed into unique sequences with a nearest-neighbor algorithm that merged closely related sequences to remove PCR and sequencing errors. V, D and J gene segments were assigned by aligning CDR3 sequences to IMGT reference sequences. Each retained sequence needed at least a six-nucleotide match to both a V gene segment and a J gene segment. A rearrangement was called productive if the CDR3 had no stop codons and remained in frame with V and J, and every other rearrangement was called non-productive. Following IMGT convention, CDR3 was defined as the stretch from the second conserved V-encoded cysteine up to the conserved J-encoded phenylalanine. In an earlier analysis of around 540 of the donors, sequences lacking an unambiguous match to a single V gene segment were excluded. An earlier analysis of about 600 of the donors called V segments functional above 56.7% productive rearrangements and segregating when the between-donor standard deviation exceeded 5%. A statistical classification framework was built to diagnose cytomegalovirus status from the catalog of TCR beta chain sequences. In a later analysis, TCR nucleotide sequences were compared against IMGT/GENE-DB human TR gene sequences so that V and J genes could be assigned. A later analysis assigned CDR3 sequences and most-parsimonious VDJ recombination scenarios with the TCRdist pipeline. In a later analysis, every TCR beta chain was defined by the combination of its CDR3 amino acid sequence and its V-gene family, and reads without a unique V-gene family were dropped. In a later analysis, a few hundred highly shared, low-generation-probability nucleotide sequences were removed to address suspected cross-contamination and a sequencing artifact. For each public chain, a later analysis derived a clonal expansion index from normalized ranks of inferred template counts within each repertoire. A later analysis computed generation probabilities with a VDJ recombination model fitted to out-of-frame rearrangements, and checked the results against IGoR. Hypergeometric tests were used in a later analysis to score TCR-TCR, TCR-HLA and TCR-CMV co-occurrence, with a repertoire-size bias correction applied to the TCR pairs. In a later analysis, false discovery rates were estimated by permuting HLA or CMV assignments 20 times. In a later analysis, co-occurring TCRs were grouped using DBSCAN, and TCRdist sequence similarity was added for clustering within HLA-allele-positive subsets. Co-occurrence clustering excluded repertoires with fewer than 30,000 or more than 120,000 public chains, plus five with anomalous nucleotide sharing. Imported from immuneACCESS, the table was reduced by TCRdb to in-frame sequences with V and J called. These copies leave out some clones; in studies compared against another copy, an unresolved V gene accounts for under half, and the cause of the remainder is not known. For V, J and clone size, that table is used; D and trimming come from the DNA. The sample includes under 200,000 clones, with roughly 83% observed a single time. Clones ranked in the top ten supply approximately 2.2% of the sample.

Material: PBMCs. This TCR was recovered from a woman aged 50 to 60 in good health and CMV-seronegative. The chain joins TRBV7-2 to TRBJ2-1; TRBD1 is perhaps the D gene, given 5 matching bases. The CDR3 in this case is CASSPSLTDDEQFF. The nucleotide sequence is given as TGTGCCAGCAGCCCCTCCTTGACAGACGATGAGCAGTTCTTC.